Below, 15 T cell receptor beta chains from the same sample are listed, as sequenced in a study of blood T cell repertoires in COVID-19. Repertoires were generated with immunoSEQ multiplex PCR, while TCRdb's copy carries only in-frame clones and drops some. Of about 240,000 clones listed, 82% are singletons. The source material was peripheral blood. All receptors derive from a woman aged 60-75 years with active or convalescent COVID-19.

The rearrangement joins TRBV5-1 to TRBJ2-2, with 7 bases identical to TRBD1. The V gene end was trimmed by 4 bases and the J gene end by 2 bases; junction bases not matched to a gene: 8. Germline V CDR1 and CDR2: SGHRS, YFSETQ. The CDR3 has 16 amino acids. Here the CDR3 DNA reads TGCGCCAGCAGCCCCCTCGGACAGGCCAACACCGGGGAGCTGTTTTTT. Residues: CASSPLGQANTGELFF.

The chain links TRBV21-1 to TRBJ1-5. TRBV21-1 is tagged as a pseudogene. CDR3 length: 16 amino acids. The CDR3 spells CASSSGGTNGKKPQHF. Here the CDR3 DNA reads TGTGCCAGCAGTTCGGGGGGGACAAACGGAAAAAAGCCCCAGCATTTT.

The CDR3 sequence: CASTRSLTKNIQYF. For the CDR3, the DNA is TGTGCCAGCACTAGGTCCCTAACCAAAAACATTCAGTACTTC. J is TRBJ2-4 and V is TRBV2; unclear D gene. The CDR3 runs 14 residues. The germline CDR1 and CDR2 sequences are SNHLY and FYNNEI. V lost 7 bases, J lost 2 bases, and 12 bases lay in between.

V usage is TRBV6-5 and J usage is TRBJ1-1, with a possible D match to TRBD1 (5 bases). The CDR3 loop spans 15 amino acids. CDR1 is MNHEY, CDR2 SVGAGI, per germline. V lost 3 bases, J lost 4 bases, and 15 bases lay in between. CDR3 in DNA: TGTGCCAGCAGTTATGGTCTTGTGGGGCGCACTGAAGCTTTCTTT. Translated, it gives CASSYGLVGRTEAFF.

V and J are TRBV3-1 (or the pseudogene TRBV3-2) and TRBJ2-5, with D possibly being TRBD2 (7 bases). This CDR3 comprises 17 residues. V lost 4 bases and J lost 2, with 20 bases in between. Germline V gives CDR1 LGHDT, CDR2 YNNKEL (reference sequence). In DNA, the CDR3 is TGTGCCAGCAGCCCACGGGGGGCCGGTTCCATGCAAGAGACCCAGTACTTC. Protein product: CASSPRGAGSMQETQYF.

This clone appeared a few times. The chain has TRBV3-1 (or the pseudogene TRBV3-2) and TRBJ1-2; 7 nucleotides line up with TRBD1. The trim removed 4 bases at V and 3 bases at J, leaving 8 bases unmatched. The CDR3 is made up of 15 amino acids. The V gene's germline CDR1 is LGHDT and CDR2 YNNKEL (reference sequence). Here the CDR3 reads CASSRQGVSYYGYTF. CDR3 in DNA: TGTGCCAGCAGCCGGCAGGGGGTGTCTTACTATGGCTACACCTTC.

The chain combines TRBV4-2 with TRBJ2-5; 9 bases line up with TRBD2. J gave up 1 base and V 0 bases, and 6 bases lay outside the gene matches. The germline CDR1 and CDR2 sequences are LGHNA and YNFKEQ. The CDR3 sequence is 17 residues long. For the CDR3, the DNA is TGTGCCAGCAGCCAAGATCTCGCGGGGGGGCCCCAAGAGACCCAGTACTTC. This encodes CASSQDLAGGPQETQYF.

This rearrangement joins TRBV11-2 to TRBJ1-6, with D perhaps TRBD1 (6 bases). The CDR3 has 15 amino acids. V shed 5 bases and J shed 6 bases, with 14 bases lying between them. The V gene's germline CDR1 is SGHAT and CDR2 FQNNGV. CDR3 DNA: TGTGCCAGCAGCCAACAGGGTTTGGGTAATTCACCCCTCCACTTT. It specifies CASSQQGLGNSPLHF.

This rearrangement joins TRBV4-3 to TRBJ2-1; D remains unclear. Trimming shortened V by 0 bases and J by 1 base, and 10 bases separated the two germline ends. The CDR3 spans 16 residues. Germline V lookup: CDR1 LGHNA, CDR2 YSLEER. The CDR3 nucleotides are TGCGCCAGCAGCCAAGATAGGAGCGTTTCCTACAATGAGCAGTTCTTC. Protein product: CASSQDRSVSYNEQFF.

The chain carries TRBV2 and TRBJ1-1; D may be TRBD1 (5 bases). V was cut by 7 bases and J by 3 bases, with 24 bases left in between. Germline values: CDR1 SNHLY, CDR2 FYNNEI. The CDR3 length is 17 residues. CDR3 in amino acids: CASTTGWAGRWDTEAFF. As DNA, the CDR3 is TGTGCCAGCACCACCGGGTGGGCAGGGCGGTGGGACACTGAAGCTTTCTTT.

The gene calls are TRBV14 and TRBJ2-3; D might be TRBD2 (5 bases). Germline values: CDR1 SGHDN, CDR2 FVKESK. CDR3 length equals 15 residues. Deletions cut 0 bases from V and 3 bases from J, with 10 bases between. The CDR3 DNA is TGTGCCAGCAGCCAAGATTGGCTAGCAACAGATACGCAGTATTTT. It is translated as CASSQDWLATDTQYF.

The chain uses TRBV18 and TRBJ1-3; D gene ambiguous. Between the trimmed V and J ends, which lost 6 bases and 0 bases, there was a span of 9 bases. CDR1 and CDR2 from the germline V gene are KGHSH and LQKENI. There are 14 residues in the CDR3. CDR3 amino acids: CASSPYGSGNTIYF. In DNA form, the CDR3 reads TGTGCCAGCTCGCCCTACGGCTCTGGAAACACCATATATTTT.

The table lists this clone with a count of one. The chain is built from TRBV4-2 and TRBJ2-7; the match to TRBD2 covers 8 bases. The V gene end was trimmed by 0 bases and the J gene end by 5 bases; junction bases not matched to a gene: 9. The CDR3 loop spans 16 amino acids. CDR1 is LGHNA, CDR2 YNFKEQ, per germline. The CDR3 region is CASSQEVIAGPHEQYF. CDR3 nucleotide sequence: TGTGCCAGCAGCCAAGAGGTGATAGCGGGGCCCCACGAGCAGTACTTC.

The chain recombines TRBV6-6 with TRBJ2-7; 8 bases map to TRBD2. This CDR3 contains 12 residues. The germline CDR1 and CDR2 sequences are MNHNY and SVGAGI (reference sequence). CDR3 sequence: CATEGLAYEQYF. The CDR3 nucleotides are TGTGCTACTGAGGGACTAGCCTACGAGCAGTACTTC.

The V gene is TRBV30, the J gene TRBJ1-5, with D possibly being TRBD1 (5 bases). V was cut by 0 bases and J by 7 bases, with 13 bases left in between. The germline CDR1 and CDR2 sequences are GTSNPN and SVGIG (reference sequence). The CDR3 length is 14 residues. DNA for the CDR3: TGTGCCTGGAGTGTACGGGGGGAGTGGCAGCCCCAGCATTTT. Translated, it gives CAWSVRGEWQPQHF.